The entry below describes one T cell receptor (beta chain). This specimen belongs to a study of control samples from healthy donors and cancer patients. The assay was immunoSEQ multiplex PCR, and TCRdb's table has in-frame clones only and misses some. This table holds approximately 190,000 clones. The CDR3 is 16 amino acids. Germline V gene sequence: CDR1 SGHRS, CDR2 YFSETQ. The germline V and J ends were trimmed by 7 bases and 0 bases, with 16 bases remaining between them. The sample comprised blood. The receptor comes from a woman in her thirties in good health. The V gene is TRBV5-1, the J gene TRBJ2-2; D may be TRBD1 or TRBD2 (5 bases each). The CDR3 DNA is TGCGCCAGCCGTCAAACAGGAGGCTCGAACACCGGGGAGCTGTTTTTT. Protein product: CASRQTGGSNTGELFF.